This entry lists 16 T cell receptor beta chains sequenced from one sample in a study of cytomegalovirus exposure and HLA in healthy donors (dated by TCRdb to about 2017). Library prep was done by the immunoSEQ multiplex PCR assay. A mixture of 60 forward primers for TCR Vbeta segments and 13 reverse primers for TCR Jbeta segments was used in the multiplex PCR. Imported from immuneACCESS, the table was reduced by TCRdb to in-frame sequences with V and J called. These copies leave out some clones; in studies compared against another copy, an unresolved V gene accounts for under half, and the cause of the remainder is not known. Present in this sample are about 160,000 clones, about 88% of which were seen just once. The top ten clones comprise over 1.5% of the sample. Specimen: PBMCs. These TCRs come from a woman younger than 35 in good health and CMV-seronegative.

V gene TRBV7-8 combines with J gene TRBJ2-7, with TRBD2 identical over 7 bases. The CDR3 covers 12 residues. Germline V CDR1 and CDR2: SGHVS, FQNEAQ. This chain's CDR3 is CSSSAGAYEQYF. In DNA form, the CDR3 reads TGTTCGAGCTCGGCGGGGGCCTACGAGCAGTACTTC.

The chain couples TRBV7-5 to TRBJ2-7; TRBD1, the D gene given by the table, was not confirmed from the DNA. TRBV7-5 is labeled a pseudogene. The CDR3 is 14 residues long. The CDR3 DNA reads TGTGCCAGAAGCTCCGACAGGGGTTCCTACGAGCAGTACTTC. This encodes CARSSDRGSYEQYF.

The chain combines TRBV5-1 with TRBJ1-1; 8 bases align to TRBD1. V lost 4 bases to trimming and J lost 4 bases; unmatched junction nucleotides: 6. Per germline, CDR1 SGHRS and CDR2 YFSETQ. The CDR3 consists of 14 residues. The CDR3 DNA sequence: TGCGCCAGCAGCGGGGACAGGAGTACCACTGAAGCTTTCTTT. Its translation is CASSGDRSTTEAFF.

The CDR3 DNA reads as TGTGCCAGTAGTTGGGGGGGGCGCGGGTCCGGGGAGCTGTTTTTT. This codes for CASSWGGRGSGELFF. This chain connects TRBV19 to TRBJ2-2, with D maybe TRBD2 (7 bases). This CDR3 has 15 amino acids. With 5 bases removed from V and 6 bases from J, the gap between germline ends came to 16 bases. Per germline, CDR1 LNHDA and CDR2 SQIVND (reference sequence).

The chain recombines TRBV28 with TRBJ1-5; D might be TRBD1 (5 bases). The V gene lost 7 bases and the J gene lost 5 bases, with 9 bases spanning the gap. Germline values: CDR1 MDHEN, CDR2 SYDVKM. The CDR3 is made up of 12 amino acids. The CDR3 DNA sequence: TGTGCCAGCACGGGGGGAGATCAGCCCCAGCATTTT. Its translation is CASTGGDQPQHF.

The count of this clone is one. This sequence joins TRBV5-4 and TRBJ2-2, with D possibly being TRBD1 (6 bases). CDR1 and CDR2 from the germline V gene are SGHNT and YYREEE (reference sequence). CDR3 length equals 13 residues. V gave up 5 bases and J gave up 6 bases, with 11 bases separating them. CDR3 bases: TGTGCCAGCAGGGAAACAGGGTCCGGGGAGCTGTTTTTT. Encoded protein: CASRETGSGELFF. The whole variable domain, filled in from reference TRBV5-4 and TRBJ2-2, reads ETGVTQSPTHLIKTRGQQVTLRCSSQSGHNTVSWYQQALGQGPQFIFQYYREEENGRGNFPPRFSGLQFPNYSSELNVNALELDDSALYLCASRETGSGELFFGEGSRLTVL.

V gene TRBV10-3 combines with J gene TRBJ1-1; TRBD1 matches at 7 bases. The ends lost 6 bases at V and 0 bases at J; junction bases unmatched: 7. The CDR3 covers 15 residues. CDR1 ENHRY and CDR2 SYGVKD come from the germline V gene. This CDR3 is CAIRGQALMNTEAFF. The CDR3 DNA follows: TGTGCCATCAGAGGACAGGCCCTAATGAACACTGAAGCTTTCTTT.

The chain uses TRBV7-3 and TRBJ2-5; D perhaps matches TRBD2 (5 bases). Deletions cut 2 bases from V and 5 bases from J, with 18 bases between. The CDR3 sequence is 16 residues long. Germline-derived CDR1 and CDR2 are SGHTA and FQGTGA. CDR3 bases: TGTGCCAGCAGCTTAGAGAAGCGGTCCCTCCGGGAGACCCAGTACTTC. Amino acid sequence: CASSLEKRSLRETQYF.

The V and J genes are TRBV2 and TRBJ2-1; TRBD2 matches at 8 bases. V gave up 4 bases and J gave up 15 bases; unmatched junction bases: 5. The V gene's germline CDR1 is SNHLY and CDR2 FYNNEI. This CDR3 has 11 amino acids. CDR3 amino acids: CASSATGGRFF. CDR3 DNA sequence: TGTGCCAGCAGTGCTACGGGGGGGCGGTTCTTC.

The chain carries TRBV6-5 and TRBJ2-1; 11 nucleotides agree with TRBD2. The CDR3 has 15 amino acids. The germline V gene has CDR1 MNHEY and CDR2 SVGAGI. The V gene end was trimmed by 6 bases and the J gene end by 4 bases; junction bases not matched to a gene: 5. CDR3 sequence reads: CASSQPSGGYNEQFF. CDR3 sequence (DNA): TGTGCCAGCAGCCAGCCTAGCGGGGGGTACAATGAGCAGTTCTTC.

This chain connects TRBV12-5 to TRBJ2-2; 7 nucleotides line up with TRBD1. This CDR3 region has 17 residues. CDR1 and CDR2 from the germline V gene are LGHNT and FRNRAP. With 0 bases clipped from V and 6 bases from J, the junction kept 10 bases outside the gene matches. CDR3 loop: CASGLVFDRAPPGELFF. The CDR3, as DNA: TGTGCTAGTGGTTTGGTATTTGACAGGGCCCCTCCCGGGGAGCTGTTTTTT.

V usage is TRBV5-1 and J usage is TRBJ2-1; 8 positions agree with TRBD1. The CDR3 has 15 amino acids. Germline loops: CDR1 SGHRS, CDR2 YFSETQ. V shed 0 bases and J 9 bases; nucleotides not matched to a gene: 8. CDR3: CASSLGGQGYGEQFF. The CDR3 DNA reads TGCGCCAGCAGCTTGGGAGGACAGGGATATGGTGAGCAGTTCTTC.

CDR3 protein: CASSSMGRGRNSPLHF. The CDR3 DNA sequence: TGTGCCAGCAGCTCTATGGGCAGGGGCAGAAATTCACCCCTCCACTTT. This rearrangement joins TRBV11-2 to TRBJ1-6; maybe TRBD1 (6 bases). This CDR3 is 16 amino acids long. Per germline, CDR1 SGHAT and CDR2 FQNNGV. V was trimmed by 4 bases and J by 7 bases, leaving 17 bases between them.

The chain has TRBV2 and TRBJ2-2; D uncertain. Germline CDR1 SNHLY, CDR2 FYNNEI. The CDR3 loop spans 15 amino acids. The V and J ends lost 5 bases and 0 bases respectively, with 10 bases between them. The CDR3 spells CASSQGIANTGELFF. The CDR3 bases are TGTGCCAGCAGTCAAGGTATAGCGAACACCGGGGAGCTGTTTTTT.

In this sample, this clone turned up a few times. This chain links TRBV7-2 with TRBJ2-1, with 9 bases identical to TRBD1. The CDR3 loop spans 15 amino acids. With V trimmed by 1 base and J by 8 bases, 6 bases remained unmatched. Germline CDR1 and CDR2: SGHTA and FQGNSA. This CDR3 is CASSLGTGAGYEQFF. The CDR3 DNA follows: TGTGCCAGCAGCTTAGGGACAGGGGCTGGGTATGAGCAGTTCTTC.

The chain couples TRBV28 to TRBJ2-5, with D perhaps TRBD2 (5 bases). The CDR3 covers 16 residues. Germline CDR1 MDHEN, CDR2 SYDVKM. The germline V and J ends were trimmed by 4 bases and 4 bases, with 19 bases remaining between them. The CDR3: CASSYPGLRTRETQYF. The CDR3 bases are TGTGCCAGCAGTTACCCCGGACTGAGAACGAGAGAGACCCAGTACTTC.